This T cell receptor (beta chain) was sequenced in a study of control samples from healthy donors and cancer patients. Germline assignment: CDR1 SGHNT and CDR2 YYREEE (reference sequence). The V gene end was trimmed by 7 bases and the J gene end by 1 base; junction bases not matched to a gene: 7. The CDR3 length is 14 residues. In its sample, this clone was seen a few times. TCRdb's copy holds only in-frame clones and misses some; the assay was immunoSEQ multiplex PCR. The table lists 150,000 to 200,000 clones, around 91% of them singletons. The specimen was blood. This chain uses TRBV5-4 with TRBJ2-5, with 7 nucleotides matching TRBD1. The source of this sequence is a woman between 50 and 59 years old in good health. In nucleotides, the CDR3 is TGTGCCAGCGCCGACAGGGTCGCCCAAGAGACCCAGTACTTC. Its protein product is CASADRVAQETQYF.